The rows below give T cell receptor beta chains drawn from one sample of a study of PD-L1 blockade in urothelial cancer. The data were produced by immunoSEQ multiplex PCR, yet TCRdb's version contains in-frame clones alone and is incomplete. Among roughly 51,000 clones, approximately 85% were seen once, and the ten largest hold 1.9%. The starting material was PBMCs, obtained around atezolizumab (anti-PD-L1) treatment. These receptors were collected from a man aged 45-60 years with urothelial cancer. Each CDR3 is given with its conserved first and last residue. D genes are given only for firm matches. Only part of the rows carry a size: once, few, many, or a class if the clone is expanded.

TRBJ2-3	-	TRBD2	14	TRBV28	CASSISGSTDTQYF	TGTGCCAGCAGTATTAGCGGGAGCACAGATACGCAGTATTTT
TRBJ2-3	-	-	16	TRBV5-1	CASSLGGGTSTDTQYF	TGCGCCAGCAGCTTGGGAGGAGGGACTAGCACAGATACGCAGTATTTT
TRBJ2-7	-	TRBD1	15	TRBV9	CASSVSPGQGNEQYF	TGTGCCAGCAGCGTATCTCCGGGACAGGGGAACGAGCAGTACTTC
TRBJ1-2	-	-	15	TRBV30	CAWSPRTTPNYGYTF	TGTGCCTGGAGCCCCAGGACAACCCCTAACTATGGCTACACCTTC
TRBJ2-3	-	-	16	TRBV10-3	CAISALEAASTDTQYF	TGTGCCATCAGTGCCCTCGAGGCAGCTAGCACAGATACGCAGTATTTT
TRBJ2-5	-	TRBD2	20	TRBV30	CAWSVPSGRTSAEYQETQYF	TGTGCCTGGAGTGTACCCAGCGGGAGGACGTCAGCCGAGTACCAAGAGACCCAGTACTTC
TRBJ2-1	-	TRBD1	16	TRBV4-3	CASSQGFAGGNNEQFF	TGCGCCAGCAGCCAAGGCTTCGCAGGGGGTAACAATGAGCAGTTCTTC
TRBJ2-5	once	-	15	TRBV29-1	CSVEGLEGLPETQYF	TGCAGCGTTGAAGGACTCGAGGGCCTTCCAGAGACCCAGTACTTC
TRBJ1-4	-	TRBD1	14	TRBV7-9	CASSTGTGNEKLFF	TGTGCCAGCAGCACCGGGACAGGAAATGAAAAACTGTTTTTT
TRBJ2-7	-	TRBD1	15	TRBV11-1	CASSSDGTELYEQYF	TGTGCCAGCAGCTCAGACGGGACAGAGCTTTACGAGCAGTACTTC
TRBJ2-7	-	-	11	TRBV7-9	CASSRIGEQYF	TGTGCCAGCAGCCGAATCGGGGAGCAGTACTTC
TRBJ2-3	-	TRBD2	15	TRBV10-3	CAISATSGSTDTQYF	TGTGCCATCAGTGCGACTAGCGGGAGCACAGATACGCAGTATTTT
TRBJ2-1	-	TRBD2	14	TRBV29-1	CSVGEAGGRGEQFF	TGCAGCGTTGGGGAAGCGGGGGGGCGAGGTGAGCAGTTCTTC
TRBJ2-6	-	TRBD2	17	TRBV13	CASSPWTSGSGANVLTF	TGTGCCAGCAGCCCATGGACTAGCGGCTCTGGGGCCAACGTCCTGACTTTC
TRBJ1-3	-	-	15	TRBV6-5	CASSYGRAGGNTIYF	TGTGCCAGCAGTTACGGCAGGGCGGGGGGAAACACCATATATTTT
TRBJ2-3	-	-	18	TRBV27	CASSLRYRGNSHTDTQYF	TGTGCCAGCAGTTTACGTTATCGAGGTAATAGCCACACAGATACGCAGTATTTT
TRBJ2-3	-	TRBD2	15	TRBV7-9	CASSTGGSFTDTQYF	TGTGCCAGCTCAACGGGCGGGAGCTTCACAGATACGCAGTATTTT
TRBJ2-3	-	TRBD1	15	TRBV5-1	CASSLRDRITDTQYF	TGCGCCAGCAGCTTGCGGGACAGGATCACAGATACGCAGTATTTT
TRBJ2-3	-	-	12	TRBV9	CASSVGEDTQYF	TGTGCCAGCAGCGTCGGAGAAGATACGCAGTATTTT
TRBJ1-2	-	-	13	TRBV7-9	CANQDSFNYGYTF	TGTGCCAACCAGGACAGTTTTAACTATGGCTACACCTTC
TRBJ2-6	once	TRBD1	17	TRBV13	CASSSGTGMRGANVLTF	TGTGCCAGCAGTTCCGGGACAGGGATGCGAGGGGCCAACGTCCTGACTTTC
TRBJ2-3	-	TRBD2	16	TRBV7-9	CASSLGASGLADTQYF	TGTGCCAGCAGCTTAGGGGCTAGCGGTTTGGCAGATACGCAGTATTTT
TRBJ2-7	-	-	13	TRBV6-1	CASSQGLSYEQYF	TGTGCCAGCAGCCAGGGTCTGTCCTACGAGCAGTACTTC
TRBJ2-2	-	-	15	TRBV2	CASSGLSPGTGELFF	TGTGCCAGCAGTGGACTTTCCCCGGGGACCGGGGAGCTGTTTTTT
TRBJ1-1	few	TRBD1	12	TRBV29-1	CSGGQGNTEAFF	TGCAGCGGAGGACAGGGGAACACTGAAGCTTTCTTT
TRBJ2-3	-	TRBD2	16	TRBV2	CASMALGGRGTDTQYF	TGTGCCAGCATGGCTCTCGGCGGGAGAGGCACAGATACGCAGTATTTT
TRBJ2-2	-	-	14	TRBV5-1	CATGGGANTGELFF	TGCGCCACTGGAGGGGGGGCCAACACCGGGGAGCTGTTTTTT
TRBJ2-5	once	-	13	TRBV9	CASSVAGRETQYF	TGTGCCAGCAGCGTAGCTGGCAGGGAGACCCAGTACTTC
TRBJ2-7	-	TRBD1	13	TRBV30	CAWDRAKGSEQYF	TGTGCCTGGGACAGGGCGAAGGGAAGCGAGCAGTACTTC
TRBJ2-2	-	-	17	TRBV21-1	CASSKEGESGSTGELFF	TGTGCCAGCAGCAAAGAAGGGGAGAGCGGGAGCACCGGGGAGCTGTTTTTT
TRBJ2-7	-	-	13	TRBV6-6	CASRWGPRGEQYF	TGTGCCAGCAGGTGGGGGCCGAGGGGCGAGCAGTACTTC
TRBJ1-4	few	-	15	TRBV28	CASSLVTATNEKLFF	TGTGCCAGCAGTTTGGTGACAGCAACTAATGAAAAACTGTTTTTT
TRBJ2-1	few	TRBD2	16	TRBV4-2	CASSQTGTSGGEVQFF	TGTGCCAGCAGCCAAACCGGGACTAGCGGGGGGGAGGTACAGTTCTTC
TRBJ2-1	-	TRBD2	16	TRBV9	CAGSGSVAGATNEQFF	TGTGCCGGCAGCGGAAGTGTAGCGGGAGCCACGAATGAGCAGTTCTTC
TRBJ1-2	-	TRBD1	14	TRBV25-1	CASSEYRDSHGYTF	TGTGCCAGCAGTGAATATAGGGACAGCCATGGCTACACCTTC
TRBJ1-2	large	TRBD1	15	TRBV9	CASSRSGTANYGYTF	TGTGCCAGCAGCCGATCCGGGACAGCTAACTATGGCTACACCTTC
TRBJ2-2	-	TRBD1	14	TRBV7-7	CASSPTRGPGELFF	TGTGCCAGCAGCCCAACTAGGGGGCCCGGGGAGCTGTTTTTT
TRBJ2-3	-	-	16	TRBV15	CATSRDLVLATDTQYF	TGTGCCACCAGCAGAGATCTGGTTTTAGCCACAGATACGCAGTATTTT
TRBJ2-2	-	TRBD1	17	TRBV18	CASSPQQGRVDTGELFF	TGTGCCAGCTCACCCCAACAGGGGCGTGTTGACACCGGGGAGCTGTTTTTT
TRBJ1-1	-	-	13	TRBV30	CAWRSGEATEAFF	TGTGCCTGGAGATCCGGGGAGGCCACTGAAGCTTTCTTT
TRBJ2-2	-	TRBD2	15	TRBV9	CASSVLAGVTGELFF	TGTGCCAGCAGCGTGCTAGCGGGAGTTACCGGGGAGCTGTTTTTT
TRBJ2-7	-	TRBD2	18	TRBV18	CASSPSQRDPISNYEQYF	TGTGCCAGCTCACCCTCCCAGCGGGATCCTATATCTAACTACGAGCAGTACTTC